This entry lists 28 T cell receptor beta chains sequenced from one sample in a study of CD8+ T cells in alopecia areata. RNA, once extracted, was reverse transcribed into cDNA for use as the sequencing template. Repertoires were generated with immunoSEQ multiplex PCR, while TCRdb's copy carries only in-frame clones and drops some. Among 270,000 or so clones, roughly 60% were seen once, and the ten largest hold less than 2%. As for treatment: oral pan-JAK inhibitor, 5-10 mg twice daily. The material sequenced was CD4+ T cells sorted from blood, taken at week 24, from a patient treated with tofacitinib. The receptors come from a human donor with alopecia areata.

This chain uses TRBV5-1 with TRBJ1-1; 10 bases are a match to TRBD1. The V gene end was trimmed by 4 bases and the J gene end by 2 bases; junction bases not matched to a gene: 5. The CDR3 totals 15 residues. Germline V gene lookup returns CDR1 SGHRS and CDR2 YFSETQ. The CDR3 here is CASSQRTGGNTEAFF. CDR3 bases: TGCGCCAGCAGCCAACGGACAGGGGGAAACACTGAAGCTTTCTTT.

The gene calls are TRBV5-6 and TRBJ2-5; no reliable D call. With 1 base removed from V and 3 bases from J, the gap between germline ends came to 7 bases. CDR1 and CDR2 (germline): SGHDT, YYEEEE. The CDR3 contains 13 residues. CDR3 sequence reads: CASSLPGKETQYF. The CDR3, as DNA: TGTGCCAGCAGCTTGCCTGGGAAAGAGACCCAGTACTTC.

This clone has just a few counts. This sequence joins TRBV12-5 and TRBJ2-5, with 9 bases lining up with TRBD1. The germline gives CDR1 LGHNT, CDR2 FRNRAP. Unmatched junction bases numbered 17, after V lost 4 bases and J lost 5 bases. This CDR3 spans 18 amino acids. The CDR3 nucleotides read TGTGCTAGTGGTTCTCCTACCTTAGACAGGGGGGGCCGGGAGACCCAGTACTTC. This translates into CASGSPTLDRGGRETQYF.

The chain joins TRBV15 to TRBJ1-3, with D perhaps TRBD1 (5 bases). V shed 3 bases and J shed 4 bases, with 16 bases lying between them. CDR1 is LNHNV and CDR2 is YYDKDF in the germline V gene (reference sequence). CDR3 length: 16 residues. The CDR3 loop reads CATSRGLGTVGNTIYF. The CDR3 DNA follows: TGTGCCACCAGCAGGGGCCTTGGGACGGTGGGAAACACCATATATTTT.

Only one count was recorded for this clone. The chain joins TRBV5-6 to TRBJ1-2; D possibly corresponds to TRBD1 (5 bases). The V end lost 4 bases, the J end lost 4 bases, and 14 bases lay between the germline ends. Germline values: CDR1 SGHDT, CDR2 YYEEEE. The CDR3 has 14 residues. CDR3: CASSLQGVGYGYTF. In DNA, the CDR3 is TGTGCCAGCAGCCTTCAGGGTGTCGGCTATGGCTACACCTTC.

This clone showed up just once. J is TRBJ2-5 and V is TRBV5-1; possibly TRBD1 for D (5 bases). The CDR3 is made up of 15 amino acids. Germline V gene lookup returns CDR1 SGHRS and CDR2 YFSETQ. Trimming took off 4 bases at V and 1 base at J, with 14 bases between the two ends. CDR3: CASSRTDRFQETQYF. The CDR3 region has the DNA TGCGCCAGCAGCCGCACCGACAGATTCCAAGAGACCCAGTACTTC. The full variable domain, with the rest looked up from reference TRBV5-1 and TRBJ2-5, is KAGVTQTPRYLIKTRGQQVTLSCSPISGHRSVSWYQQTPGQGLQFLFEYFSETQRNKGNFPGRFSGRQFSNSRSEMNVSTLELGDSALYLCASSRTDRFQETQYFGPGTRLLVL.

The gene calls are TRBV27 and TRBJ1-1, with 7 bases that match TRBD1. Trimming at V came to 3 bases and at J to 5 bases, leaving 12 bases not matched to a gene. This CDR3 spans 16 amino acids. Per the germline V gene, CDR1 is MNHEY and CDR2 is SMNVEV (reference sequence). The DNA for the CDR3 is TGTGCCAGCAGTTTTTGGGACAGCCGAGGTAGGACTGAAGCTTTCTTT. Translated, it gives CASSFWDSRGRTEAFF.

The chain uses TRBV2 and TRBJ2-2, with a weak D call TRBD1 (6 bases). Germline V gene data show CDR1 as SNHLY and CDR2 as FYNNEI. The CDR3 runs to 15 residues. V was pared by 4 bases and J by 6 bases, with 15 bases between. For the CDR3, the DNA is TGTGCCAGCAGTGGCCAGGGGTCCAACGCCGGGGAGCTGTTTTTT. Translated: CASSGQGSNAGELFF.

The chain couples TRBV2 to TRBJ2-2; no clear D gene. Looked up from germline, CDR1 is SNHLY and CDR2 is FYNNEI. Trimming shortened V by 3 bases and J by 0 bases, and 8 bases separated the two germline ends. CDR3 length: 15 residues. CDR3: CASSDETSNTGELFF. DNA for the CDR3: TGTGCCAGCAGTGACGAGACATCGAACACCGGGGAGCTGTTTTTT.

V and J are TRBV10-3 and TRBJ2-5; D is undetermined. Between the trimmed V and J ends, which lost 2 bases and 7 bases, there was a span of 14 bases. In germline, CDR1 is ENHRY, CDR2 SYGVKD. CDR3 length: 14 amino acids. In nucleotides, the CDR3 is TGTGCCATCAGTGAGAACGGTCCGTTGGGGACCCAGTACTTC. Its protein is CAISENGPLGTQYF.

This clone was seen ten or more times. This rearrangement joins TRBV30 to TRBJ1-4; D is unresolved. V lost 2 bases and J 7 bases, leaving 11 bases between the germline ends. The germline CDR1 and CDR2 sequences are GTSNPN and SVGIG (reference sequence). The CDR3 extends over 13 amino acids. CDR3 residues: CAWSPVSGEKLFF. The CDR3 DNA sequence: TGTGCCTGGAGTCCAGTTTCCGGTGAAAAACTGTTTTTT.

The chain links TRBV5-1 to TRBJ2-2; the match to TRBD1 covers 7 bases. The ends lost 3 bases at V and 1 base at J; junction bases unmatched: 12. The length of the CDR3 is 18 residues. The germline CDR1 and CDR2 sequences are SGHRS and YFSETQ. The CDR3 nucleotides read TGCGCCAGCAGCTACAGACAGGGTACCGTTAAGAACACCGGGGAGCTGTTTTTT. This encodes CASSYRQGTVKNTGELFF.

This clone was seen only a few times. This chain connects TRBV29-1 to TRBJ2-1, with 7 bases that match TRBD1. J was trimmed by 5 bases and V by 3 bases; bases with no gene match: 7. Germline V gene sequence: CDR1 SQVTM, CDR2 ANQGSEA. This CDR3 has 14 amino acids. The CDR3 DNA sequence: TGCAGCGTTGATCACCGGGACAGACACAATGAGCAGTTCTTC. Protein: CSVDHRDRHNEQFF.

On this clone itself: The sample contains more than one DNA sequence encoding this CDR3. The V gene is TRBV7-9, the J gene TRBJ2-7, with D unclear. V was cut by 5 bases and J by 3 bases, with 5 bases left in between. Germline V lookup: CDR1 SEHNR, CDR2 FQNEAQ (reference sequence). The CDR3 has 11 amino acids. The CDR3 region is CASSPNYEQYF. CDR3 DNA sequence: TGTGCCAGCAGCCCGAACTACGAGCAGTACTTC.

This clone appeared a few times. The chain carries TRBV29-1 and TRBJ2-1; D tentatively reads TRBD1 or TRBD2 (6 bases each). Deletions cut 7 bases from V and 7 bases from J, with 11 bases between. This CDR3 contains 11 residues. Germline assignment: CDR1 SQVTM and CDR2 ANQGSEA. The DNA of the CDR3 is TGCAGCGCACGGGGGCGAAATGAGCAGTTCTTC. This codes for CSARGRNEQFF.

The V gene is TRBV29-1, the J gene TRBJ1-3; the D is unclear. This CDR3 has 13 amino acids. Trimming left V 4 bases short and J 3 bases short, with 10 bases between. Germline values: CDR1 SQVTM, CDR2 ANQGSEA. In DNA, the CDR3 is TGCAGCGTTGGTCTTGAGGTTGGAAACACCATATATTTT. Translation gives CSVGLEVGNTIYF.

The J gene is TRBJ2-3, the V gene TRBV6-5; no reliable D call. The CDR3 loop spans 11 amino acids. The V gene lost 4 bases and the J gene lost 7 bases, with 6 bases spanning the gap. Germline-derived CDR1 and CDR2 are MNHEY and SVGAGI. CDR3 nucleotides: TGTGCCAGCAGTTTTTTGTATACGCAGTATTTT. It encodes CASSFLYTQYF.

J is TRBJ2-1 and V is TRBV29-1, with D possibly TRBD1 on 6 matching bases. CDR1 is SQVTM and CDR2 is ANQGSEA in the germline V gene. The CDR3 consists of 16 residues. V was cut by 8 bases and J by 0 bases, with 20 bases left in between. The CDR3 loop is CSQGWCDRSSYNEQFF. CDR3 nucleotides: TGCAGCCAGGGGTGGTGTGACAGGAGCTCCTACAATGAGCAGTTCTTC.

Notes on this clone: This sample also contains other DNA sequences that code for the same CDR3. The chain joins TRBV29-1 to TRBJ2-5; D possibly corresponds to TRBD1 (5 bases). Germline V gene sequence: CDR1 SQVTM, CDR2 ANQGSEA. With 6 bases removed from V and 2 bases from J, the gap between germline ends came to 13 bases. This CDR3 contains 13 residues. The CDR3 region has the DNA TGCAGCGTGGGGCAGGCCCTACAAGAGACCCAGTACTTC. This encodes CSVGQALQETQYF.

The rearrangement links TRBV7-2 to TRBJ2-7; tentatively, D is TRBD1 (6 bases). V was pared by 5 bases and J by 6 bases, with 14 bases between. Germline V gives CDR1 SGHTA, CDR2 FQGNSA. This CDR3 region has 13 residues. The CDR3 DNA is TGTGCCAGCAGCCCCAACAGGGATGGCGAGCAGTACTTC. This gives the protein CASSPNRDGEQYF.

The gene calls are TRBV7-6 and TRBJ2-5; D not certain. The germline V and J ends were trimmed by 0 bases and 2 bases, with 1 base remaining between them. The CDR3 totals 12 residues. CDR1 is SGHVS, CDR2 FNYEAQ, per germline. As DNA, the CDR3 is TGTGCCAGCAGCTTAGCACAAGAGACCCAGTACTTC. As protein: CASSLAQETQYF.

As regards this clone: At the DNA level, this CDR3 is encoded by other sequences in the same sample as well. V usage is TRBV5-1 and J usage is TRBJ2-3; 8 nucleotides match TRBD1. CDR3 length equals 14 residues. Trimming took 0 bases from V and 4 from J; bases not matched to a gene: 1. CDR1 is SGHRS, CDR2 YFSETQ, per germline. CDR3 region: CASSLVQGADTQYF. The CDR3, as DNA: TGCGCCAGCAGCTTGGTACAGGGGGCAGATACGCAGTATTTT.

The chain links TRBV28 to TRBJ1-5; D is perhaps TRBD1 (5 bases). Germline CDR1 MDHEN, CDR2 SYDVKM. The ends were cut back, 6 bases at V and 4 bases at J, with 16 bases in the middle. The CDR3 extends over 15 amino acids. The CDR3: CASSSPGRGNQPQHF. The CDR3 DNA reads TGTGCCAGCAGCTCCCCGGGACGAGGGAATCAGCCCCAGCATTTT. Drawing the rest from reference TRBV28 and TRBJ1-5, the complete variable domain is DVKVTQSSRYLVKRTGEKVFLECVQDMDHENMFWYRQDPGLGLRLIYFSYDVKMKEKGDIPEGYSVSREKKERFSLILESASTNQTSMYLCASSSPGRGNQPQHFGDGTRLSIL.

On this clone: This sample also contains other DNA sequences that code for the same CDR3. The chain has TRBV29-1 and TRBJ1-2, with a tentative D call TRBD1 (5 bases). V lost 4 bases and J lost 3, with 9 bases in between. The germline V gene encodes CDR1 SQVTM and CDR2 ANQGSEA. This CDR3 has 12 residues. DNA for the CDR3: TGCAGCGTTGGCCAGGGAGACTATGGCTACACCTTC. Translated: CSVGQGDYGYTF.

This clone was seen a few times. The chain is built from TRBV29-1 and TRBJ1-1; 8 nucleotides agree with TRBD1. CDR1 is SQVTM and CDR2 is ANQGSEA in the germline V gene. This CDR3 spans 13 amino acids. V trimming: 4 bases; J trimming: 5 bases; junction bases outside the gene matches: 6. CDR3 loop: CSVGVTGGTEAFF. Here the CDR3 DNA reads TGCAGCGTTGGGGTTACAGGGGGAACTGAAGCTTTCTTT.

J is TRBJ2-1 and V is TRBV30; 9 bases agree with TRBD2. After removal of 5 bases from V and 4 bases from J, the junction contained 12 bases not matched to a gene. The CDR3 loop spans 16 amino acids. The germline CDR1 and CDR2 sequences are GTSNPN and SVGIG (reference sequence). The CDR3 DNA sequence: TGTGCCTGGGAAAACCATAGCGGGAGACTTTACAATGAGCAGTTCTTC. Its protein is CAWENHSGRLYNEQFF.

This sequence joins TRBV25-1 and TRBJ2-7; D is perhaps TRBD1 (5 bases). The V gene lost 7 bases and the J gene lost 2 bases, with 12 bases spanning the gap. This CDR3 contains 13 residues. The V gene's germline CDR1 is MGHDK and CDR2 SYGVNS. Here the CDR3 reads CASTAGQAYEQYF. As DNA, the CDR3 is TGTGCCAGCACGGCCGGACAAGCCTACGAGCAGTACTTC.

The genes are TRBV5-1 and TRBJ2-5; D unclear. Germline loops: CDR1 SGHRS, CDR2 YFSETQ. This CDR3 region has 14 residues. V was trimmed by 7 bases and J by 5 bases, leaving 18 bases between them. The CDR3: CASPPGQGMETQYF. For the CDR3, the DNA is TGCGCCAGCCCCCCAGGTCAAGGGATGGAGACCCAGTACTTC.